This T cell receptor beta chain was identified in a study of blood T cell repertoires in COVID-19. Study-wide background: Researchers got acute and convalescent COVID-19 samples from the United States, Italy and Spain. In each case, the material was cDNA or gDNA derived from T cells, B-cell-depleted T cells, or PBMCs.

In the original processing: Scientists estimated how many nucleated cells there were by amplifying reference gene primers. Data came from immunoSEQ multiplex PCR; TCRdb stores just in-frame clones and leaves some out. That table furnishes V, J and clone size, whereas the DNA furnished D and trimming. The sample shows fewer than 150,000 clones, more than 80% of them seen only once. In germline, CDR1 is DFQATT, CDR2 SNEGSKA (reference sequence). V shed 8 bases and J 10 bases; nucleotides not matched to a gene: 8. The CDR3 totals 11 residues. V and J are TRBV20-1 and TRBJ2-1; 7 positions match TRBD1. The specimen was peripheral blood. The source is a human donor in a cohort sampled during active COVID-19. The CDR3, as DNA: TGCAGTCCAGACAGGGCCGGGGAGCAGTTCTTC. Translation: CSPDRAGEQFF.